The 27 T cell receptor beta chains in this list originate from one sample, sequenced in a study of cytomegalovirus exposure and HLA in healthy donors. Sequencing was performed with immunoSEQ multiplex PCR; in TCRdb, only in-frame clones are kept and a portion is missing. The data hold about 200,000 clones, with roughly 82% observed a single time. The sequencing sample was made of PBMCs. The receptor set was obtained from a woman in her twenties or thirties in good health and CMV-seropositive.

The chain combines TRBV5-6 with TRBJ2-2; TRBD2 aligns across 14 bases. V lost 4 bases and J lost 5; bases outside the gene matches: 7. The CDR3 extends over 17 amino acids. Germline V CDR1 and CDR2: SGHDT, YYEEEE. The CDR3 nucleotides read TGTGCCAGCAGCCTGGGACTAGCGGGAGTACGGACCGGGGAGCTGTTTTTT. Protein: CASSLGLAGVRTGELFF.

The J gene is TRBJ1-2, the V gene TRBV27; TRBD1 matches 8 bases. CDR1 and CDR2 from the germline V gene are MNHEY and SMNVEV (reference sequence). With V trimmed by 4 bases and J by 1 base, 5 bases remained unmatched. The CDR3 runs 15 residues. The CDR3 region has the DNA TGTGCCAGCAGTTCTGTCGACAGGGGTAACTATGGCTACACCTTC. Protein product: CASSSVDRGNYGYTF.

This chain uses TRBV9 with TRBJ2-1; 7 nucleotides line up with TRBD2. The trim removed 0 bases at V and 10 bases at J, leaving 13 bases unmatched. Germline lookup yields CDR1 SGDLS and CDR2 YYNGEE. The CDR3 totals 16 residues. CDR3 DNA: TGTGCCAGCAGCGTAGTTGGCGGGAGCCCCCAAGGAGAGCAGTTCTTC. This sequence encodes CASSVVGGSPQGEQFF.

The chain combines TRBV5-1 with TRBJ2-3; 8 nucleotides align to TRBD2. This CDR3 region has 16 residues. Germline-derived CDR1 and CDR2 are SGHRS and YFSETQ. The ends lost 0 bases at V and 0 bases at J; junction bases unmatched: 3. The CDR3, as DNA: TGCGCCAGCAGCTTGGAGCGGGAGCCGAGCACAGATACGCAGTATTTT. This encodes CASSLEREPSTDTQYF.

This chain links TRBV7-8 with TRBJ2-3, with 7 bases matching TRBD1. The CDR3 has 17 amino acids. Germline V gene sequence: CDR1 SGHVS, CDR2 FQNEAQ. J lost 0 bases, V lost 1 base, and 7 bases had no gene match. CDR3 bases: TGTGCCAGCAGCTTAGATTTGGGACAGAGTAGCACAGATACGCAGTATTTT. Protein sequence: CASSLDLGQSSTDTQYF. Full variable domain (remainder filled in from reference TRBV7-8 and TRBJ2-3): GAGVSQSPRYKVAKRGQDVALRCDPISGHVSLFWYQQALGQGPEFLTYFQNEAQLDKSGLPSDRFFAERPEGSVSTLKIQRTQQEDSAVYLCASSLDLGQSSTDTQYFGPGTRLTVL.

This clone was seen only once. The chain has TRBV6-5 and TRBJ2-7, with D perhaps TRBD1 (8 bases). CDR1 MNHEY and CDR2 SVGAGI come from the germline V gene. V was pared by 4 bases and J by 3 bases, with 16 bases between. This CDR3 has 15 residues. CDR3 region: CASSSRSGTGYEQYF. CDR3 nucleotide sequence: TGTGCCAGCAGTTCCCGCAGCGGGACAGGCTACGAGCAGTACTTC.

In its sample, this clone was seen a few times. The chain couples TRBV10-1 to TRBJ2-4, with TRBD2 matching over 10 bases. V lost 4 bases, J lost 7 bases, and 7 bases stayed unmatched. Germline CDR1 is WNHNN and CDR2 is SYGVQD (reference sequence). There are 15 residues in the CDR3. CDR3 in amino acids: CASSGSAGGQNIQYF. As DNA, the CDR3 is TGCGCCAGCAGTGGATCAGCGGGAGGGCAGAACATTCAGTACTTC.

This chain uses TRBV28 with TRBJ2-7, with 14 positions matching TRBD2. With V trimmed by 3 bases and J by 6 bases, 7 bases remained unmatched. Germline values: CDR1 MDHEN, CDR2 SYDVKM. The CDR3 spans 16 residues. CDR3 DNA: TGTGCCAGCAGTTTCCCCCACGGACTAGCGGGAGGCGAGCAGTACTTC. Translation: CASSFPHGLAGGEQYF. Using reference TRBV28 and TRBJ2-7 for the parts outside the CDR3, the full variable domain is DVKVTQSSRYLVKRTGEKVFLECVQDMDHENMFWYRQDPGLGLRLIYFSYDVKMKEKGDIPEGYSVSREKKERFSLILESASTNQTSMYLCASSFPHGLAGGEQYFGPGTRLTVT.

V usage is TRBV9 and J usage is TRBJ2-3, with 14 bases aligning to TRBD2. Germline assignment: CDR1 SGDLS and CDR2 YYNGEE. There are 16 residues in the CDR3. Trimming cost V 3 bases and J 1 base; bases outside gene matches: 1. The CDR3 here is CASSEGLAGGTDTQYF. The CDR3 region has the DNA TGTGCCAGCAGCGAGGGACTAGCGGGAGGCACAGATACGCAGTATTTT.

The CDR3 DNA follows: TGTGCCAGCAGCGCCGGGACAGGGTTGACTGAAGCTTTCTTT. Its protein product is CASSAGTGLTEAFF. V and J are TRBV5-4 and TRBJ1-1, with 9 bases lining up with TRBD1. The V and J ends lost 4 bases and 5 bases, in that order; junction bases with no gene match: 6. The CDR3 extends over 14 amino acids. Germline V gene data show CDR1 as SGHNT and CDR2 as YYREEE (reference sequence).

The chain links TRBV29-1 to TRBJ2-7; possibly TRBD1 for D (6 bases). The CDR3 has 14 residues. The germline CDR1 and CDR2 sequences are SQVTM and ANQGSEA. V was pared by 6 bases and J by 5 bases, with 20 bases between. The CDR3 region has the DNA TGCAGCGTCCGCCGGGACATTAGGGGAGACGAGCAGTACTTC. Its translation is CSVRRDIRGDEQYF.

This CDR3 is CASSLRGRGQPQHF. CDR3 bases: TGTGCCAGCAGTTTACGGGGGAGAGGTCAGCCCCAGCATTTT. This chain joins TRBV27 and TRBJ1-5; tentatively, D is TRBD1 (5 bases). The V gene's germline CDR1 is MNHEY and CDR2 SMNVEV (reference sequence). The length of the CDR3 is 14 residues. With 2 bases removed from V and 6 bases from J, the gap between germline ends came to 11 bases.

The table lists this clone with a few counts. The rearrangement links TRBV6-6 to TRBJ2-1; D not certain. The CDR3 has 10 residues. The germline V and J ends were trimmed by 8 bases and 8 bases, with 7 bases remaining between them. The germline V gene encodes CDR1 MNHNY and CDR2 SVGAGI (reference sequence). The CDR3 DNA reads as TGTGCCAGCTCTATCGATGAGCAGTTCTTC. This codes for CASSIDEQFF.

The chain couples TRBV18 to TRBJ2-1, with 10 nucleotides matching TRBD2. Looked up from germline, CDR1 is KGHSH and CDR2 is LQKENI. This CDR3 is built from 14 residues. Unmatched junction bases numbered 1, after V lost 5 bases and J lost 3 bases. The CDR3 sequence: CASSASGGYNEQFF. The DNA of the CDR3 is TGTGCCAGCTCAGCTAGCGGGGGCTACAATGAGCAGTTCTTC.

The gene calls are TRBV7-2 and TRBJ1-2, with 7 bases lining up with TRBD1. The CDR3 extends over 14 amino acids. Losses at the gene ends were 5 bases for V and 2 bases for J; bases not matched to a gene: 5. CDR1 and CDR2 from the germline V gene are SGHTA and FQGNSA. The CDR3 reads CASSQRTGNYGYTF. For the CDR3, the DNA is TGTGCCAGCAGCCAGAGGACAGGAAACTATGGCTACACCTTC.

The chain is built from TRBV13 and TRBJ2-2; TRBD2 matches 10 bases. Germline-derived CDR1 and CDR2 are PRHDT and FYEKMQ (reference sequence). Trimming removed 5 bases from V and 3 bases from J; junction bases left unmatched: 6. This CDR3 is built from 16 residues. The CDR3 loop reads CASSQGLAGDTGELFF. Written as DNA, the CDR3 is TGTGCCAGCAGCCAAGGCCTAGCGGGAGACACCGGGGAGCTGTTTTTT. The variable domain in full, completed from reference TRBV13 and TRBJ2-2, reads AAGVIQSPRHLIKEKRETATLKCYPIPRHDTVYWYQQGPGQDPQFLISFYEKMQSDKGSIPDRFSAQQFSDYHSELNMSSLELGDSALYFCASSQGLAGDTGELFFGEGSRLTVL.

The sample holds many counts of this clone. CDR3 bases: TGTGCCAGCAGCGTAGATTTAGGGGGCTACGAGCAGTACTTC. Its translation is CASSVDLGGYEQYF. J is TRBJ2-7 and V is TRBV9, with a tentative D call TRBD1 (6 bases). The ends were cut back, 0 bases at V and 3 bases at J, with 10 bases in the middle. CDR3 size: 14 residues. Germline lookup yields CDR1 SGDLS and CDR2 YYNGEE.

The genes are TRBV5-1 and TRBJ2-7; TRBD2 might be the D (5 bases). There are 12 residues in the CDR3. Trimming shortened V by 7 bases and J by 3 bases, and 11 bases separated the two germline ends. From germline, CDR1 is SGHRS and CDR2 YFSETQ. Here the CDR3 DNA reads TGCGCCAGCGGGGATCGGGGCTACGAGCAGTACTTC. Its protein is CASGDRGYEQYF.

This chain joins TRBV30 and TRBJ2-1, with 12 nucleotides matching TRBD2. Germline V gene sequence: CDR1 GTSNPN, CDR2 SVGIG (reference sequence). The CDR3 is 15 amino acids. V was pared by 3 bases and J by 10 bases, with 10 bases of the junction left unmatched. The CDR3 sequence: CAWSVRLAGGLEQFF. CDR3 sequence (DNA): TGTGCCTGGAGCGTAAGGCTAGCGGGAGGGCTCGAGCAGTTCTTC.

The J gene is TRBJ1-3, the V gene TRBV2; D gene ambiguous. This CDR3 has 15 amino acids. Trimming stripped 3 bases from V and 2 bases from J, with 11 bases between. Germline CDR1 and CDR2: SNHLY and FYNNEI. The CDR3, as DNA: TGTGCCAGCAGTGACGATCGGGTCACTGGAAACACCATATATTTT. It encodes CASSDDRVTGNTIYF.

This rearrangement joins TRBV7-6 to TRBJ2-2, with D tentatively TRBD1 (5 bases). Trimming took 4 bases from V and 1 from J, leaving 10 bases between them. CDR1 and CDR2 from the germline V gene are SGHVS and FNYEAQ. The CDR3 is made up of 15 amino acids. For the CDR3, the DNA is TGTGCCAGCAGCTCACTTACAGGGAACACCGGGGAGCTGTTTTTT. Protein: CASSSLTGNTGELFF.

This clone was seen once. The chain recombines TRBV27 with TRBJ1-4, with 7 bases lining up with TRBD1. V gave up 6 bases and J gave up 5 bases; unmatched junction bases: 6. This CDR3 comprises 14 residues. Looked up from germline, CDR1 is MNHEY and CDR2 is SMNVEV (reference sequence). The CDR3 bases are TGTGCCAGCAGGGCGGGACAGCCCAATGAAAAACTGTTTTTT. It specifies CASRAGQPNEKLFF.

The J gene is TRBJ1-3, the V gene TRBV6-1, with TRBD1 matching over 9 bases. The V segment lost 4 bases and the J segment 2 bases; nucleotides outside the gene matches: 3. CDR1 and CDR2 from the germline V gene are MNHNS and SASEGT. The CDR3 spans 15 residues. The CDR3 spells CASSAQGAAGNTIYF. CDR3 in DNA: TGTGCCAGCAGTGCACAGGGGGCGGCTGGAAACACCATATATTTT.

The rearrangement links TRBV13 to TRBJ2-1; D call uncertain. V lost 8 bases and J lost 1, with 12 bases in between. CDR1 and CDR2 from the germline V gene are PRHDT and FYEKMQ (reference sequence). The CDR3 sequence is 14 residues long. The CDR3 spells CASSLLNSYNEQFF. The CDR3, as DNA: TGTGCCAGCTCTCTCCTTAATTCCTACAATGAGCAGTTCTTC.

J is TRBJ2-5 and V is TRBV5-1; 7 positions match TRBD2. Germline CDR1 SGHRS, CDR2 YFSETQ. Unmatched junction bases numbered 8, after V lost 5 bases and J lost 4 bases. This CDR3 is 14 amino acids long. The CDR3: CASRGGSHRETQYF. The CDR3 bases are TGCGCCAGCAGAGGCGGGAGCCATCGAGAGACCCAGTACTTC.

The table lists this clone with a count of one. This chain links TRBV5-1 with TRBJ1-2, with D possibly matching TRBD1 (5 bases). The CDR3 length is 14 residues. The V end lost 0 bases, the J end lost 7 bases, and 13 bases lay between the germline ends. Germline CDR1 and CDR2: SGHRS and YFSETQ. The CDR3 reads CASSLDPGVGGYTF. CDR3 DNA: TGCGCCAGCAGCTTGGACCCGGGGGTGGGTGGCTACACCTTC.

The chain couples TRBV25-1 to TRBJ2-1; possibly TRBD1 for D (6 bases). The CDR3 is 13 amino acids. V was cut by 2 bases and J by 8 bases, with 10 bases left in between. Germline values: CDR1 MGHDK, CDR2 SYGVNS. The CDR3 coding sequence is TGTGCCAGCAGTGAACAGGGGAAGGATGAGCAGTTCTTC. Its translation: CASSEQGKDEQFF.